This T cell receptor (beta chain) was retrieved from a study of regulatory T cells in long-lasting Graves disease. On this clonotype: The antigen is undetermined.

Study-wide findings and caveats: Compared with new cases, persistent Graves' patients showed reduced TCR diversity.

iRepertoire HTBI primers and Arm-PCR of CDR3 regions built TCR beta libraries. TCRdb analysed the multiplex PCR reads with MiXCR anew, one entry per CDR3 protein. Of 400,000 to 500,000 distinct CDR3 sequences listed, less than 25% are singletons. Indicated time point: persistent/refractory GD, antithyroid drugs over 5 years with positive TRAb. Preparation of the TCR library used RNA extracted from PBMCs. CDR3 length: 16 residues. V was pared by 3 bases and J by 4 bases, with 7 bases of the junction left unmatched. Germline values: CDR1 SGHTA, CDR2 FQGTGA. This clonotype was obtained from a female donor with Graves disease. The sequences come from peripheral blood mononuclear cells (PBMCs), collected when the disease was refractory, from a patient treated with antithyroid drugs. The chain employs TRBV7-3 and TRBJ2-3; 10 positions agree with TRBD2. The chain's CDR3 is CASSFSAGGRADTQYF. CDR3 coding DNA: TGTGCCAGCAGCTTTTCAGCGGGAGGGAGAGCAGATACGCAGTATTTT.